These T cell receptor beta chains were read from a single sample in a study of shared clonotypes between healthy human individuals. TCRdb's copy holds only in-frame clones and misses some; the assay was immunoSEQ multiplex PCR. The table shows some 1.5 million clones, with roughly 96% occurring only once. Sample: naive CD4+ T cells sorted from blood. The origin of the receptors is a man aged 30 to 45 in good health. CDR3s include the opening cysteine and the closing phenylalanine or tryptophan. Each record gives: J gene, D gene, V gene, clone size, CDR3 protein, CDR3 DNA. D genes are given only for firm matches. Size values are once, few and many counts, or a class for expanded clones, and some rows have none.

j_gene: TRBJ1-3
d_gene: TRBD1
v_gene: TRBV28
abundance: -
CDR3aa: CASSSPTGRNTIYF
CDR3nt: TGTGCCAGCAGTTCCCCGACAGGGAGAAACACCATATATTTT

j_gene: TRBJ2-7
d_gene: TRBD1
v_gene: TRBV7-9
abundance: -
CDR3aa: CASSLTGTPGTAYF
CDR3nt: TGTGCCAGCAGCTTGACAGGGACGCCGGGAACCGCGTACTTC

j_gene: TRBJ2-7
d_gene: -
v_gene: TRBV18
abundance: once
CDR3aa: CASSPLSQGPYEQYF
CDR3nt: TGTGCCAGCTCACCACTTTCGCAGGGCCCCTACGAGCAGTACTTC

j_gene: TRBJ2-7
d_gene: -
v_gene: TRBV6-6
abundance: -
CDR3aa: CASSYMGSRLMFEQYF
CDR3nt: TGTGCCAGCAGTTACATGGGATCGCGTCTAATGTTTGAGCAGTACTTC

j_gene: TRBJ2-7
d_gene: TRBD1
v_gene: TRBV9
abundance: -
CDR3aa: CASSGGTGTAWNEQYF
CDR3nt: TGTGCCAGCAGCGGCGGGACAGGTACGGCCTGGAACGAGCAGTACTTC

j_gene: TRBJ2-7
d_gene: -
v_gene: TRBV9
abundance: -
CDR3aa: CASSVASHSEQYF
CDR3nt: TGTGCCAGCAGCGTAGCGTCGCATTCCGAGCAGTACTTC

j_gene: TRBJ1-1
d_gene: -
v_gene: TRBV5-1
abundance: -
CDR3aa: CASSLNPQGNTEAFF
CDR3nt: TGCGCCAGCAGCTTGAACCCTCAGGGGAACACTGAAGCTTTCTTT

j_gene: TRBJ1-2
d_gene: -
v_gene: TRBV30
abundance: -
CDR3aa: CAWSGGANYGYTF
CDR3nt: TGTGCCTGGAGTGGGGGAGCTAACTATGGCTACACCTTC

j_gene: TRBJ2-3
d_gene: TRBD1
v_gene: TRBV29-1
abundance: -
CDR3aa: CSVERGRGRTDTQYF
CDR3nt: TGCAGCGTTGAAAGGGGGCGCGGCCGCACAGATACGCAGTATTTT

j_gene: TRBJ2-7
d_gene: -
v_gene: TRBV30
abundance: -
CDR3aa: CAWNRGYEQYF
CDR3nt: TGTGCCTGGAACCGAGGCTACGAGCAGTACTTC

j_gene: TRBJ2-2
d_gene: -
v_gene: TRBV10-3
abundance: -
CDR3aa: CAISDLQKRQAWPGELFF
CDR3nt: TGTGCCATCAGTGACCTCCAAAAACGACAGGCATGGCCCGGGGAGCTGTTTTTT

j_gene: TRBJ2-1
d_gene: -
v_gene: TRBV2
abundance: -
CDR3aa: CASSERRRSSYNEQFF
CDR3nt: TGTGCCAGCAGTGAGAGGCGGAGGAGCTCCTACAATGAGCAGTTCTTC

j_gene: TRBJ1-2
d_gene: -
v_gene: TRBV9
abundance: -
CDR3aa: CASSPPGRRYGYTF
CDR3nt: TGTGCCAGCAGCCCCCCTGGGAGGCGCTATGGCTACACCTTC

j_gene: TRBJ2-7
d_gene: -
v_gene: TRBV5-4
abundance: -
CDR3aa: CASRASAAREQYF
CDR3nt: TGTGCCAGCCGTGCCAGCGCGGCGAGGGAGCAGTACTTC

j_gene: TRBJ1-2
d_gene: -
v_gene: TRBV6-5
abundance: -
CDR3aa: CASSRNLQRSYGYTF
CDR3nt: TGTGCCAGCAGTCGTAACTTGCAGAGGTCCTACGGCTACACCTTC

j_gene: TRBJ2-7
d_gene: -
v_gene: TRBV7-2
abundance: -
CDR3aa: CASSLDVYEQYF
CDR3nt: TGTGCCAGCAGCTTAGATGTCTACGAGCAGTACTTC

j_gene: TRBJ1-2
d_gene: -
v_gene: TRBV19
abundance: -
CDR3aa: CASSIQNSVGLPYGYTF
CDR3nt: TGTGCCAGTAGTATCCAAAACAGCGTCGGTCTTCCATATGGCTACACCTTC

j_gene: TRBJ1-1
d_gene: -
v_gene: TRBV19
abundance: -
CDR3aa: CASSRGVHRNTEAFF
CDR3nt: TGTGCCAGTAGTAGGGGGGTCCACAGAAACACTGAAGCTTTCTTT